This T cell receptor beta chain came from a study of shared clonotypes between healthy human individuals. In the study overall: Researchers assigned three CD4 naive, three CD4 memory, two CD8 naive and one CD8 memory plate to each donor.

Libraries were prepared by immunoSEQ multiplex PCR; TCRdb keeps only in-frame clonotypes and omits some of them. The data show about 680,000 clones, about 90% seen once. Study-level findings and limits: Non-shared clonotypes had lower generation probabilities than clonotypes shared by all four sorted-subset donors.

On this clone itself: Antigen specificity is unknown.

Trimming shortened V by 3 bases and J by 6 bases, and 18 bases separated the two germline ends. In germline, CDR1 is SQVTM, CDR2 ANQGSEA. The CDR3 runs 14 residues. Terminally differentiated effector memory CD45RA+ cells were excluded by CCR7 positive selection of CD45RO-negative cells. The receptor comes from a man aged 30 to 39 in good health. The chain carries TRBV29-1 and TRBJ2-7; weak D call: TRBD2 (6 bases). The sample taken for sequencing was naive CD8+ T cells sorted from blood. The CDR3 bases are TGCAGCGTTGAGGACCCAGAGACCGGGGGCGAGCAGTACTTC. Its translation: CSVEDPETGGEQYF.